Detailed here is one T cell receptor beta chain. Its antigen has not been determined. It has no much larger one-base neighbor in the sample; base qualities were not kept. The data were obtained in a study of CD4+ T cells in melanoma (dated by TCRdb to 2021 to 2024). For the study in its entirety: The study investigated neoantigen-specific CD4+ T cells in human melanoma.

Overall study outcomes, separate from this receptor: Neoantigen-specific CD4+ T cells in melanoma were reported to show diverse differentiation states. Neoantigen-specific CD4+ T cells were reported to be correlated with the function of CD8+ T cells, macrophages and B cells.

Patients with melanoma were used as donors. Trimming costs V 3 bases and J 3 bases, and their ends lie 14 bases apart. For CDR1 and CDR2, the germline V gene lists MGHRA and YSYEKL. The CDR3 contains 15 residues, cysteine and phenylalanine counted. The retained sequence is limited to the CDR3, 45 bases, with the frame set at the first base. Preparation of the library involved the immunoSEQ multiplex PCR assay. This immuneACCESS table, as held by TCRdb, lists in-frame sequences with V and J called but not all clones. Of the missing ones, under half trace to an unresolved V gene in checked studies; the others have no known cause. This sample lists 50,000 to 60,000 clones; roughly three quarters were detected once. The ten largest clones represent roughly 4.8% of the sample.

The chain is assembled from TRBV4-1 and TRBJ1-2; a tentative D match to TRBD1 spans 6 bases. This receptor was taken from a human donor with melanoma. Sample: tumor tissue. The CDR3 loop reads CASSQNRGADYGYTF. Here is the DNA: TGCGCCAGCAGCCAGAATCGGGGGGCTGACTATGGCTACACCTTC.